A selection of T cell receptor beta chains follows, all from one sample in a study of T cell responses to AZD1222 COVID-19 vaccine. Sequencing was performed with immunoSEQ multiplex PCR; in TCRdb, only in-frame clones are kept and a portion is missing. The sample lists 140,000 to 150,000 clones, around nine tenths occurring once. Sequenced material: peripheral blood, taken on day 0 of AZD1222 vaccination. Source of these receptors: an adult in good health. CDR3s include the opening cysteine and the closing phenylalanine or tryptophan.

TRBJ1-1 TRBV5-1 CASSLVGYTEAFF
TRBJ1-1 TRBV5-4 CASSLTGRTEAFF
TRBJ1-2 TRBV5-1 CASSLGDRAGGYTF
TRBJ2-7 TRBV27 CASSLGLGYEQYF
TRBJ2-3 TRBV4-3 CASSQGPLADTQYF
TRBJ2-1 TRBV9 CASSPPSGRLNEQFF
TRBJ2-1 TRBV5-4 CASSSNLAGPFNEQFF
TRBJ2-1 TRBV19 CASSKARRGDEQFF
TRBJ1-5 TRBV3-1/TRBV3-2 CASSQAQRDQPQHF
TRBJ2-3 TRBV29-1 CSGSGSLGTDTQYF
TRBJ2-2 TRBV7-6 CASSHGQGAGELFF
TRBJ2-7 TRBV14 CASSQGRGPYEQYF
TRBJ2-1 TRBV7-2 CASSLSGGSRHNEQFF
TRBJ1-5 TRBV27 CASSFGKPQHF
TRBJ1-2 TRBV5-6 CASSLTGSRGYTF
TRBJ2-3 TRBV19 CASSIGSSTDTQYF
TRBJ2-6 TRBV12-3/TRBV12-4 CASSTSGANVLTF
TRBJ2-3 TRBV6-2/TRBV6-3 CASSRLAGGGEDTQYF
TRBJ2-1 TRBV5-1 CASSPGIRGLSSYNEQFF
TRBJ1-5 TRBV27 CASSLLSTGTGNQPQHF
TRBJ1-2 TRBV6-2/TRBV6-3 CASSPSGDYGYTF
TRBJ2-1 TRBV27 CASSPGWYEQFF
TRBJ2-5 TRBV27 CASSLWASPGGTQYF
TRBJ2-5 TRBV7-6 CASSLVGQAGTQYF
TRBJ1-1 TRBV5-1 CASREGPNTEAFF
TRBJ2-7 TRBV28 CASMISTHYEQYF
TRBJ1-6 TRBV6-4 CASSADGDSPLHF
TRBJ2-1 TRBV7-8 CASSLGARGNEQFF
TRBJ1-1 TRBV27 CASSLMGGRGGITAFF
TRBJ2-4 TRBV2 CASSETGGQVGMSDF
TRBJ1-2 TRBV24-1 CATTRGDGDYGYTF
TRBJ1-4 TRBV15 CATSSLWQGGEKLFF
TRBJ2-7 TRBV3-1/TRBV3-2 CASSHRIATGTYEQYF
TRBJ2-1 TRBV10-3 CAINTGGYNEQFF
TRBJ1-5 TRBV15 CATSRATGGNQPQHF
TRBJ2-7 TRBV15 CATSREATGEYEQYF
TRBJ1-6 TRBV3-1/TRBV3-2 CASSQDREKVHF
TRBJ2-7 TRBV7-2 CASSSRQGASYEQYF
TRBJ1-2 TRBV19 CASSIAGIAYGYTF
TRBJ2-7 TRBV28 CASSLKGSPQWEQYF
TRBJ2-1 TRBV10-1 CASSNLAGNNEQFF
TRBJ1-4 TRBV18 CASSDSFNEKLFF